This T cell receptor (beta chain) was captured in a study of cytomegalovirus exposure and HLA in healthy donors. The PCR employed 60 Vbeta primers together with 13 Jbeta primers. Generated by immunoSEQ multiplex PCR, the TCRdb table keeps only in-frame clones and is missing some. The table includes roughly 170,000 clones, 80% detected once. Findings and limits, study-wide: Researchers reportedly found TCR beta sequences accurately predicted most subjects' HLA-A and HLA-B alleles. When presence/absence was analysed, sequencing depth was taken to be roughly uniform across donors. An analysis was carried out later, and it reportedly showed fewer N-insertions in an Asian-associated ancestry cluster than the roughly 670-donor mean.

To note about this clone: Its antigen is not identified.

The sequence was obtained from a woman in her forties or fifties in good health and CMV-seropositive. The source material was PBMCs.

The CDR3 bases are TGTGCCAGCAGCTCTCGGGACAGCTACTGGAACACCATATATTTT. Protein: CASSSRDSYWNTIYF. This chain joins TRBV11-2 and TRBJ1-3; 7 nucleotides align to TRBD1. V shed 4 bases, J shed 7 bases, and the junction held 10 bases outside the gene matches. Germline-derived CDR1 and CDR2 are SGHAT and FQNNGV. The CDR3 is 15 amino acids.